These 24 T cell receptor beta chains share one sample of origin, sequenced in a study of T cells in pancreatic ductal adenocarcinoma. Sequencing was performed with immunoSEQ multiplex PCR; in TCRdb, only in-frame clones are kept and a portion is missing. The sample shows around 9,000 clones, 67% of them seen only once. The selected patients with pancreatic ductal adenocarcinoma had surgery but no neoadjuvant therapy. Sequenced input: pancreatic tumor tissue. All receptors derive from a human donor with pancreatic ductal adenocarcinoma.

The J gene is TRBJ2-1, the V gene TRBV7-9; tentative D call: TRBD1 (6 bases). This CDR3 has 17 residues. Germline values: CDR1 SEHNR, CDR2 FQNEAQ (reference sequence). V lost 4 bases and J 0 bases, leaving 16 bases between the germline ends. Here the CDR3 reads CASSSPGTPFSYNEQFF. Written as DNA, the CDR3 is TGTGCCAGCAGCTCCCCCGGGACACCGTTCTCCTACAATGAGCAGTTCTTC.

The chain couples TRBV27 to TRBJ1-2; tentative D call: TRBD1 (6 bases). From germline, CDR1 is MNHEY and CDR2 SMNVEV (reference sequence). V was shortened by 6 bases and J by 7 bases, with 15 bases between the two germline ends. The CDR3 length is 13 residues. The CDR3, as DNA: TGTGCCAGCAGCATTGCGGGGGCGAGTGGCTACACCTTC. It yields the protein CASSIAGASGYTF.

This sequence joins TRBV28 and TRBJ2-3; D might be TRBD2 (5 bases). This CDR3 contains 15 residues. V was shortened by 7 bases and J by 0 bases, with 14 bases between the two germline ends. The germline V gene encodes CDR1 MDHEN and CDR2 SYDVKM. In nucleotides, the CDR3 is TGTGCCAGCAAGGCAGCGGTCGCTAGCACAGATACGCAGTATTTT. Encoded protein: CASKAAVASTDTQYF.

In its sample, this clone was seen a few times. V is TRBV2 and J is TRBJ2-4; 7 nucleotides align to TRBD1. Per the germline V gene, CDR1 is SNHLY and CDR2 is FYNNEI. J lost 2 bases, V lost 6 bases, and 4 bases had no gene match. The CDR3 is made up of 14 amino acids. The CDR3 DNA sequence: TGTGCCAGCAGCGAGACAGGGACCAAAAACATTCAGTACTTC. Protein product: CASSETGTKNIQYF.

This clone is categorized as large. The sample holds other DNA sequences that translate to the same CDR3. V usage is TRBV5-1 and J usage is TRBJ2-3; unclear D gene. V was clipped by 0 bases and J by 3 bases, with 11 bases between them. This CDR3 spans 15 amino acids. CDR1 SGHRS and CDR2 YFSETQ come from the germline V gene. The CDR3 here is CASSLGALRTDTQYF. CDR3 coding DNA: TGCGCCAGCAGCTTGGGTGCTCTACGGACAGATACGCAGTATTTT.

This chain links TRBV30 with TRBJ1-2; TRBD1 might be the D (5 bases). The CDR3 has 12 residues. Per germline, CDR1 GTSNPN and CDR2 SVGIG (reference sequence). The V gene lost 5 bases and the J gene lost 8 bases, with 15 bases spanning the gap. The DNA of the CDR3 is TGTGCCTGGGGGGGACTGCCTCGGGGCTACACCTTC. This codes for CAWGGLPRGYTF.

The CDR3 region is CASSIGRSNTQYF. In nucleotides, the CDR3 is TGTGCCAGTAGTATCGGACGGTCAAATACGCAGTATTTT. The chain carries TRBV19 and TRBJ2-3; D gene unclear. Per germline, CDR1 LNHDA and CDR2 SQIVND (reference sequence). The CDR3 is 13 amino acids. Trimming removed 3 bases at V and 7 bases at J, with 11 bases between.

This rearrangement joins TRBV6-1 to TRBJ2-7; possibly TRBD2 for D (5 bases). This CDR3 comprises 15 residues. Germline values: CDR1 MNHNS, CDR2 SASEGT. Trimming shortened V by 0 bases and J by 0 bases, and 9 bases separated the two germline ends. The CDR3 DNA sequence: TGTGCCAGCAGTGAAGCTCCGGGGTCCTCCTACGAGCAGTACTTC. It codes for CASSEAPGSSYEQYF.

There are a few counts of this clone. The CDR3 region has the DNA TGTGCCAGCAGATACACAGGGGCGAATCAGCCCCAGCATTTT. Amino acids: CASRYTGANQPQHF. The gene calls are TRBV28 and TRBJ1-5, with TRBD1 identical over 7 bases. The germline CDR1 and CDR2 sequences are MDHEN and SYDVKM. The CDR3 runs 14 residues. The J segment lost 4 bases and the V segment lost 6 bases, leaving 6 bases of the junction unmatched. Combining the CDR3 with reference TRBV28 and TRBJ1-5 gives the whole variable domain DVKVTQSSRYLVKRTGEKVFLECVQDMDHENMFWYRQDPGLGLRLIYFSYDVKMKEKGDIPEGYSVSREKKERFSLILESASTNQTSMYLCASRYTGANQPQHFGDGTRLSIL.

This chain uses TRBV2 with TRBJ1-1, with D hard to call. Germline CDR1 and CDR2: SNHLY and FYNNEI. There are 13 residues in the CDR3. With 7 bases removed from V and 2 bases from J, the gap between germline ends came to 11 bases. CDR3 residues: CASIETGNTEAFF. For the CDR3, the DNA is TGTGCCAGCATAGAGACGGGAAACACTGAAGCTTTCTTT.

This clone came up a few times. CDR3 sequence reads: CASSLTYGWREGLETQYF. CDR3 nucleotides: TGTGCCAGCAGCTTGACCTATGGATGGAGGGAGGGGCTGGAGACCCAGTACTTC. The J gene is TRBJ2-5, the V gene TRBV7-2; 7 bases agree with TRBD2. The length of the CDR3 is 18 residues. J gave up 5 bases and V 3 bases, and 18 bases lay outside the gene matches. Germline V lookup: CDR1 SGHTA, CDR2 FQGNSA.

The chain recombines TRBV15 with TRBJ2-3; TRBD1 is a possible D gene (5 bases). CDR3 size: 14 residues. Trimming removed 5 bases at V and 1 base at J, with 10 bases between. Germline V CDR1 and CDR2: LNHNV, YYDKDF (reference sequence). The CDR3 here is CATSEDTRTDTQYF. CDR3 in DNA: TGTGCCACCAGCGAGGACACTCGCACAGATACGCAGTATTTT.

The rearrangement uses TRBV15 and TRBJ1-5, with a weak D call TRBD1 (5 bases). Trimming removed 1 base from V and 6 bases from J, with 10 bases in between. Germline V gene lookup returns CDR1 LNHNV and CDR2 YYDKDF (reference sequence). This CDR3 has 14 residues. The CDR3 sequence is CATSRGGAGQPQHF. In DNA form, the CDR3 reads TGTGCCACCAGCAGAGGGGGCGCGGGTCAGCCCCAGCATTTT.

This sequence joins TRBV14 and TRBJ1-4; tentatively, D is TRBD1 (6 bases). This CDR3 comprises 15 residues. Trimming removed 0 bases at V and 7 bases at J, with 12 bases between. CDR1 and CDR2 (germline): SGHDN, FVKESK. The CDR3 DNA reads TGTGCCAGCAGCCAAGATCGGGGGGCCGGTGAAAAACTGTTTTTT. Protein product: CASSQDRGAGEKLFF.

The rearrangement joins TRBV7-9 to TRBJ1-6; no clear D gene. The CDR3 spans 19 residues. Between the trimmed V and J ends, which lost 1 base and 6 bases, there was a span of 22 bases. From germline, CDR1 is SEHNR and CDR2 FQNEAQ (reference sequence). The CDR3 nucleotides read TGTGCCAGCAGCTTAGAAAGGAGACCCTCTGCTTACTTTAATTCACCCCTCCACTTT. It codes for CASSLERRPSAYFNSPLHF.

The chain carries TRBV6-5 and TRBJ1-2; D not certain. This CDR3 is 14 amino acids long. Germline V gene sequence: CDR1 MNHEY, CDR2 SVGAGI. Trimming took off 2 bases at V and 8 bases at J, with 15 bases between the two ends. CDR3 protein: CASSYSGGSGGYTF. Written as DNA, the CDR3 is TGTGCCAGCAGTTACAGTGGTGGGTCTGGAGGCTACACCTTC.

In its sample, this clone was seen a few times. The V and J genes are TRBV9 and TRBJ2-7; 7 bases fit TRBD1. The CDR3 runs to 13 residues. Unmatched junction bases numbered 2, after V lost 2 bases and J lost 3 bases. Per germline, CDR1 SGDLS and CDR2 YYNGEE. The CDR3: CASSVQGDYEQYF. The DNA of the CDR3 is TGTGCCAGCAGCGTGCAGGGGGACTACGAGCAGTACTTC.

This clone was picked up one time. This chain joins TRBV27 and TRBJ2-5; 12 bases align to TRBD1. V lost 4 bases, J lost 5 bases, and 5 bases stayed unmatched. CDR1 and CDR2 from the germline V gene are MNHEY and SMNVEV (reference sequence). CDR3 length: 15 residues. The CDR3 is CASSSGTGGVETQYF. CDR3 in DNA: TGTGCCAGCAGTTCAGGGACAGGGGGCGTGGAGACCCAGTACTTC.

The rearrangement links TRBV27 to TRBJ1-2; 7 bases match TRBD1. The germline gives CDR1 MNHEY, CDR2 SMNVEV (reference sequence). Trimming at V came to 5 bases and at J to 0 bases, leaving 6 bases not matched to a gene. The CDR3 totals 15 residues. This CDR3 reads CASSPWTGANYGYTF. In nucleotides, the CDR3 is TGTGCCAGCAGTCCCTGGACAGGCGCTAACTATGGCTACACCTTC.

This clone is judged large. Distinct nucleotide sequences in the sample also encode this CDR3. The chain recombines TRBV4-1 with TRBJ1-3; tentative D call: TRBD1 (6 bases). The CDR3 spans 15 residues. Germline V CDR1 and CDR2: MGHRA, YSYEKL. With 0 bases removed from V and 4 bases from J, the gap between germline ends came to 10 bases. DNA of the CDR3: TGCGCCAGCAGCCAAGACAGGGGTTCAGGAAACACCATATATTTT. Its translation: CASSQDRGSGNTIYF.

V and J are TRBV5-1 and TRBJ1-1; D remains ambiguous. Trimming left V 4 bases short and J 2 bases short, with 12 bases between. CDR1 SGHRS and CDR2 YFSETQ come from the germline V gene. The CDR3 totals 14 residues. The CDR3 coding sequence is TGCGCCAGCAGCCCCGAGAGCCTCAACACTGAAGCTTTCTTT. Its translation: CASSPESLNTEAFF.

A word on this clone: A junction boundary mismatches the germline segment, possibly from a read error. The chain is built from TRBV19 and TRBJ1-5; 7 bases align to TRBD1. Germline V gene lookup returns CDR1 LNHDA and CDR2 SQIVND (reference sequence). The CDR3 covers 16 residues. CDR3 bases: TGTGCCAGTAGTACTTTTCGTGTGAGGGGGCAATCAGCCCCAGCATTT. This sequence encodes CASSTFRVRGQSAPAF.

The rearrangement joins TRBV9 to TRBJ2-7; 8 nucleotides line up with TRBD2. The CDR3 extends over 15 amino acids. Germline assignment: CDR1 SGDLS and CDR2 YYNGEE. After removal of 1 base from V and 5 bases from J, the junction contained 8 bases not matched to a gene. The CDR3 region has the DNA TGTGCCAGCAGCGTATCGGGGAGCGGGAGTAACGAGCAGTACTTC. Its translation: CASSVSGSGSNEQYF.

This clone was observed a few times. The J gene is TRBJ2-1, the V gene TRBV20-1, with D uncertain. V shed 1 base and J shed 9 bases, with 4 bases lying between them. The germline CDR1 and CDR2 sequences are DFQATT and SNEGSKA (reference sequence). The CDR3 runs 10 residues. CDR3 DNA: TGCAGTGCTAGAGTGGCTGAGCAGTTCTTC. Protein sequence: CSARVAEQFF.